The text below deals with one T cell receptor beta chain. Its antigen is as yet unknown. The entry originates in a study of cytomegalovirus exposure and HLA in healthy donors. Across the whole study: The 120 validation repertoires used the same platform as the 550 to 850 first-cohort repertoires (as reported by a later analysis). Study-wide findings and caveats: For most TCR sequences rarity was the rule, although some public TCRs occurred in many donors. Testing in vitro showed a few CMV-associated chains specific for CMV antigens. Both high specificity and high sensitivity reportedly marked the classifier's diagnosis of cytomegalovirus status.

Here immunoSEQ multiplex PCR was the method, and the copy in TCRdb shows in-frame clones only, minus some. The table records some 110,000 clones, about 85% of them present only once. This CDR3 is 16 amino acids long. CDR1 is MDHEN and CDR2 is SYDVKM in the germline V gene. Trimming removed 2 bases at V and 6 bases at J, with 14 bases between. The specimen was PBMCs. The rearrangement uses TRBV28 and TRBJ1-6; D ambiguous. This TCR was sampled from a man in his late teens or twenties in good health and CMV-seropositive. The CDR3 DNA reads TGTGCCAGCAGTTTACCCCGAGCGTTCCTTAATTCACCCCTCCACTTT. Translating gives CASSLPRAFLNSPLHF.